Below are 17 T cell receptor beta chains sequenced from a single sample in a study of blood T cell repertoires in COVID-19. The method was immunoSEQ multiplex PCR; TCRdb's version includes in-frame clones alone and lacks a portion of them. The sample has around 72,000 clones; about 89% are singletons. Source material: peripheral blood. The receptors were sampled from a man aged 50 to 59 with active COVID-19.

The chain is built from TRBV7-8 and TRBJ2-5, with 7 positions matching TRBD1. CDR1 and CDR2 from the germline V gene are SGHVS and FQNEAQ. The CDR3 contains 14 residues. J gave up 2 bases and V 3 bases, and 3 bases lay outside the gene matches. CDR3 sequence reads: CASSFRDRQETQYF. As DNA, the CDR3 is TGTGCCAGCAGCTTTAGGGACAGACAAGAGACCCAGTACTTC.

V gene TRBV12-5 combines with J gene TRBJ2-5; tentative D call: TRBD1 (6 bases). Germline-derived CDR1 and CDR2 are LGHNT and FRNRAP. The CDR3 extends over 18 amino acids. V shed 5 bases and J shed 5 bases, with 27 bases lying between them. CDR3 loop: CASGRSQQGSRLPETQYF. CDR3 nucleotide sequence: TGTGCTAGTGGTCGTTCTCAACAGGGTTCGAGGTTGCCGGAGACCCAGTACTTC.

The chain carries TRBV12-5 and TRBJ2-5; tentatively, D is TRBD2 (6 bases). Trimming removed 1 base from V and 5 bases from J, with 38 bases in between. The CDR3 loop spans 23 amino acids. Germline CDR1 reads LGHNT; CDR2 reads FRNRAP. The CDR3 loop reads CASGLGHAVAGDLKGTRPETQYF. CDR3 in DNA: TGTGCTAGTGGTTTGGGTCACGCCGTAGCTGGGGACTTAAAAGGAACCCGGCCCGAGACCCAGTACTTC.

This rearrangement joins TRBV2 to TRBJ2-7, with TRBD1 matching 8 bases. The CDR3 extends over 13 amino acids. V shed 6 bases, J shed 6 bases, and the junction held 7 bases outside the gene matches. Germline loops: CDR1 SNHLY, CDR2 FYNNEI. CDR3 amino acids: CASSQDRAGEQYF. The CDR3 region has the DNA TGTGCCAGCAGCCAGGACAGGGCTGGCGAGCAGTACTTC.

The chain joins TRBV24-1 to TRBJ2-2; D unclear. V shed 9 bases and J shed 1 base, with 5 bases lying between them. The CDR3 extends over 12 amino acids. Germline V gene lookup returns CDR1 KGHDR and CDR2 SFDVKD. The CDR3 nucleotides are TGTGCCACCTCCCAGAACACCGGGGAGCTGTTTTTT. This translates into CATSQNTGELFF.

A few counts support this clone. V and J are TRBV7-3 and TRBJ1-2; D not resolved. The CDR3 has 13 amino acids. V shed 2 bases and J shed 4 bases, with 8 bases lying between them. CDR1 SGHTA and CDR2 FQGTGA come from the germline V gene. For the CDR3, the DNA is TGTGCCAGCAGCTTAGATACGGGCTATGGCTACACCTTC. The encoded protein is CASSLDTGYGYTF.

J is TRBJ1-5 and V is TRBV7-2; D is ambiguous. CDR3 length: 13 residues. Germline CDR1 is SGHTA and CDR2 is FQGNSA. V gave up 2 bases and J gave up 2 bases, with 4 bases separating them. The CDR3 region is CASSLRGNQPQHF. CDR3 nucleotide sequence: TGTGCCAGCAGCTTACGGGGCAATCAGCCCCAGCATTTT.

In DNA form, the CDR3 reads TGTGCCAGCAGCTTAGCAGGGCGGAATCAGCCCCAGCATTTT. Protein product: CASSLAGRNQPQHF. This chain links TRBV11-2 with TRBJ1-5, with a possible D match to TRBD1 (5 bases). V lost 1 base, J lost 4 bases, and 8 bases lay in between. Looked up from germline, CDR1 is SGHAT and CDR2 is FQNNGV. The CDR3 length is 14 residues.

This sequence joins TRBV7-6 and TRBJ2-1; no definite D call. Trimming shortened V by 0 bases and J by 3 bases, and 12 bases separated the two germline ends. CDR1 and CDR2 (germline): SGHVS, FNYEAQ. This CDR3 region has 16 residues. For the CDR3, the DNA is TGTGCCAGCAGCTTAGCGGTGGCTAGGATCTACAATGAGCAGTTCTTC. Its translation is CASSLAVARIYNEQFF.

This clone appeared a few times. The chain couples TRBV7-3 to TRBJ1-1, with TRBD1 matching over 12 bases. This CDR3 comprises 18 residues. With 3 bases clipped from V and 5 bases from J, the junction kept 13 bases outside the gene matches. Germline lookup yields CDR1 SGHTA and CDR2 FQGTGA. CDR3: CASSFEPLGQGARTEAFF. DNA of the CDR3: TGTGCCAGCAGCTTCGAACCTCTGGGACAGGGGGCGAGAACTGAAGCTTTCTTT.

J is TRBJ1-4 and V is TRBV5-1; a weak D match, TRBD1 (6 bases). Trimming removed 4 bases at V and 0 bases at J, with 16 bases between. The CDR3 sequence is 17 residues long. Germline CDR1 is SGHRS and CDR2 is YFSETQ. This CDR3 is CASSPRGGLATNEKLFF. CDR3 in DNA: TGCGCCAGCAGCCCCCGGGGGGGCCTTGCAACTAATGAAAAACTGTTTTTT.

CDR3 sequence: CASSPTLGLAGSTDTQYF. CDR3 nucleotide sequence: TGTGCCAGCTCACCAACCCTAGGACTAGCGGGGAGCACAGATACGCAGTATTTT. This chain links TRBV18 with TRBJ2-3, with 12 bases identical to TRBD2. This CDR3 contains 18 residues. Trimming at V came to 2 bases and at J to 0 bases, leaving 6 bases not matched to a gene. CDR1 and CDR2 (germline): KGHSH, LQKENI.

The CDR3 loop reads CASSEGPPPGMNTEAFF. The DNA of the CDR3 is TGTGCCAGCAGTGAAGGGCCCCCCCCGGGGATGAACACTGAAGCTTTCTTT. V is TRBV6-1 and J is TRBJ1-1, with no clear D. The germline gives CDR1 MNHNS, CDR2 SASEGT. Trimming took off 1 base at V and 0 bases at J, with 15 bases between the two ends. The CDR3 is 17 residues long.

The chain recombines TRBV19 with TRBJ2-5, with 7 bases lining up with TRBD2. The CDR3 has 17 residues. The germline gives CDR1 LNHDA, CDR2 SQIVND (reference sequence). The V segment lost 5 bases and the J segment 2 bases; nucleotides outside the gene matches: 14. The CDR3 here is CASSLSREAGLQETQYF. The CDR3, as DNA: TGTGCCAGTAGTCTCTCGAGGGAAGCGGGGTTACAAGAGACCCAGTACTTC.

J is TRBJ2-1 and V is TRBV4-1, with a weak D call TRBD1 (5 bases). Germline CDR1 reads MGHRA; CDR2 reads YSYEKL. Trimming removed 4 bases from V and 3 bases from J, with 13 bases in between. The CDR3 is made up of 15 amino acids. Here the CDR3 reads CASSPEGVGYNEQFF. The CDR3 nucleotides read TGCGCCAGCAGCCCGGAAGGGGTGGGCTACAATGAGCAGTTCTTC.

The gene calls are TRBV7-3 and TRBJ1-2; TRBD1 aligns across 8 bases. CDR3 length equals 14 residues. The ends lost 3 bases at V and 4 bases at J; junction bases unmatched: 4. Germline CDR1 SGHTA, CDR2 FQGTGA. The CDR3 DNA reads as TGTGCCAGCAGCTTGAACAGGGGGTCCTATGGCTACACCTTC. It codes for CASSLNRGSYGYTF.

The genes are TRBV9 and TRBJ2-1; perhaps TRBD2 as D (6 bases). CDR1 is SGDLS and CDR2 is YYNGEE in the germline V gene. This CDR3 is built from 16 residues. Trimming left V 4 bases short and J 0 bases short, with 14 bases between. Here the CDR3 reads CASSLGGGISYNEQFF. CDR3 nucleotide sequence: TGTGCCAGCAGCTTGGGGGGAGGAATCTCCTACAATGAGCAGTTCTTC.